Listed below are T cell receptor beta chains from one sample, sequenced in a study of control samples from healthy donors and cancer patients. Clones were read by immunoSEQ multiplex PCR, and TCRdb kept only the in-frame ones, dropping some. Among some 140,000 clones listed, roughly nine tenths were seen once. The sequenced material came from blood. The receptor source for this set is a woman aged 25 to 39 in good health. Both conserved end residues are part of each CDR3. D genes are given only for firm matches. Rows give clone size only sometimes, using once, few, many, or a class for an expanded clone.

D	V	J	size	length	CDR3	DNA
TRBD1	TRBV30	TRBJ2-7	.	14	CAWTKTGSSYEQYF	TGTGCCTGGACCAAGACAGGGAGCTCCTACGAGCAGTACTTC
TRBD2	TRBV11-3	TRBJ2-1	once	16	CASSLCPSGASNEQFF	TGTGCCAGCAGCTTATGCCCTAGCGGGGCGAGCAATGAGCAGTTCTTC
TRBD2	TRBV5-1	TRBJ2-1	.	13	CASSFAGGNEQFF	TGCGCCAGCAGCTTCGCGGGGGGCAATGAGCAGTTCTTC
.	TRBV12-5	TRBJ2-2	.	13	CASGLLGTGELFF	TGTGCTAGTGGTTTGCTAGGCACCGGGGAGCTGTTTTTT
TRBD2	TRBV5-3	TRBJ2-1	.	17	CARSNGLAGGPYNEQFF	TGTGCCAGAAGTAATGGACTAGCGGGAGGCCCCTACAATGAGCAGTTCTTC
.	TRBV6-5	TRBJ1-1	once	13	CASSYSEGTEAFF	TGTGCCAGCAGTTACTCGGAGGGAACGGAAGCTTTCTTT
.	TRBV19	TRBJ2-3	.	16	CASSIKLALITDTQYF	TGTGCCAGTAGTATAAAGCTAGCCCTAATCACAGATACGCAGTATTTT
TRBD1	TRBV25-1	TRBJ2-1	.	16	CASSESGQVEYNEQFF	TGTGCCAGCAGTGAATCAGGACAGGTGGAGTACAATGAGCAGTTCTTC
.	TRBV5-4	TRBJ1-6	.	12	CASSSGDSPLHF	TGTGCCAGCAGCTCGGGAGATTCACCCCTCCACTTT
.	TRBV7-9	TRBJ2-5	.	13	CASSFSVQETQYF	TGTGCCAGCAGCTTTAGCGTCCAAGAGACCCAGTACTTC
.	TRBV18	TRBJ2-5	.	15	CASSLLRGDQETQYF	TGTGCCAGCTCACTCCTACGAGGGGACCAAGAGACCCAGTACTTC
.	TRBV2	TRBJ2-3	once	11	CASSEGDTQYF	TGTGCCAGCAGTGAAGGGGATACGCAGTATTTT
TRBD1	TRBV6-6	TRBJ1-5	.	14	CASSRQGQNQPQHF	TGTGCCAGCAGTCGACAGGGCCAGAATCAGCCCCAGCATTTT
TRBD1	TRBV5-4	TRBJ2-2	once	15	CASTPQGALPGELFF	TGTGCCAGCACCCCCCAGGGGGCGCTCCCCGGGGAGCTGTTTTTT
.	TRBV14	TRBJ1-1	.	13	CASSGGGGTEAFF	TGTGCCAGCAGCGGGGGGGGCGGCACTGAAGCTTTCTTT
.	TRBV29-1	TRBJ2-3	.	11	CSVLQADTQYF	TGCAGCGTGTTACAAGCAGATACGCAGTATTTT
TRBD2	TRBV4-1	TRBJ2-1	.	16	CASSQFVAGGGNEQFF	TGCGCCAGCAGCCAATTTGTAGCGGGAGGAGGCAATGAGCAGTTCTTC
TRBD1	TRBV4-1	TRBJ2-1	.	14	CASSQVAGGNEQFF	TGCGCCAGCAGCCAAGTAGCAGGGGGTAATGAGCAGTTCTTC
.	TRBV19	TRBJ2-5	.	15	CASSPREGGRDPQYF	TGTGCCAGTAGTCCCAGGGAGGGGGGAAGAGACCCCCAGTACTTC